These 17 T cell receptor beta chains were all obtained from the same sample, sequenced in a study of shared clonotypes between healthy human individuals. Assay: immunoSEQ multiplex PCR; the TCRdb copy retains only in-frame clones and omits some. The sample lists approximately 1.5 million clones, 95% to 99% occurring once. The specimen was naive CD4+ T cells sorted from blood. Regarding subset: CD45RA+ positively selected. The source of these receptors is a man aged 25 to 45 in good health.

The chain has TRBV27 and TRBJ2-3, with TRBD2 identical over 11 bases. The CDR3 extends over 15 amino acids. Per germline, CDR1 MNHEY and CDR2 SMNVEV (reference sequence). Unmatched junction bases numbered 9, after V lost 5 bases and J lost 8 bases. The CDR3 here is CASSRTSGSLPTQYF. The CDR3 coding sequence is TGTGCCAGCAGTCGTACTAGCGGGAGTTTGCCTACGCAGTATTTT.

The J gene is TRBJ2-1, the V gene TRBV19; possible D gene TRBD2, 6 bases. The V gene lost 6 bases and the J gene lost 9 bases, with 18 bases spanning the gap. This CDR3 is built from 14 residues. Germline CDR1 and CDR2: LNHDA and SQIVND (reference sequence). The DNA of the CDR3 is TGTGCCAGTAGAAAGGGTGCCGGGAGTGGTGAGCAGTTCTTC. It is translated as CASRKGAGSGEQFF.

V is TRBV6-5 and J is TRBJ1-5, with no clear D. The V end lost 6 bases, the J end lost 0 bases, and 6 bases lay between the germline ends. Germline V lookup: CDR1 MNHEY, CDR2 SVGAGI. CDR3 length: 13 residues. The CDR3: CASRQYSNQPQHF. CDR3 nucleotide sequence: TGTGCCAGCAGGCAATATAGCAATCAGCCCCAGCATTTT.

The CDR3 protein is CASSVGGLWPGDTQYF. In DNA, the CDR3 is TGTGCCAGCAGCGTAGGAGGTCTGTGGCCAGGAGATACGCAGTATTTT. The gene calls are TRBV9 and TRBJ2-3, with D unresolved. The CDR3 totals 16 residues. V dropped 0 bases and J dropped 5 bases, with 16 bases sitting between them. The germline V gene has CDR1 SGDLS and CDR2 YYNGEE.

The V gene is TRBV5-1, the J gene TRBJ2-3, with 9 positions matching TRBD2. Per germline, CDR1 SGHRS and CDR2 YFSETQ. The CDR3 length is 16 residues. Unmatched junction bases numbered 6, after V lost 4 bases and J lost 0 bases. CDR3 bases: TGCGCCAGCAGCGTGGCGGGGGGGCCCAGCACAGATACGCAGTATTTT. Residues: CASSVAGGPSTDTQYF.

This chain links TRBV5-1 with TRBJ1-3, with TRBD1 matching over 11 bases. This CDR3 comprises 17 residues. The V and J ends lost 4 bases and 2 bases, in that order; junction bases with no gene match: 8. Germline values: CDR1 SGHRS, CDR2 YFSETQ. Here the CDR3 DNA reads TGCGCCAGCAGCCCGGGACAGGGGGTCGGAGCTGGAAACACCATATATTTT. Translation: CASSPGQGVGAGNTIYF.

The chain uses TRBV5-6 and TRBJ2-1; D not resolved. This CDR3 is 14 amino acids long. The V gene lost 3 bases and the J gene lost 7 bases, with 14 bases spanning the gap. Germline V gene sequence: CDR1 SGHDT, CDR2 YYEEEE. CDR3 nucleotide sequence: TGTGCCAGCAGCTCGACGGGCCTAGGGAATGAGCAGTTCTTC. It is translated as CASSSTGLGNEQFF.

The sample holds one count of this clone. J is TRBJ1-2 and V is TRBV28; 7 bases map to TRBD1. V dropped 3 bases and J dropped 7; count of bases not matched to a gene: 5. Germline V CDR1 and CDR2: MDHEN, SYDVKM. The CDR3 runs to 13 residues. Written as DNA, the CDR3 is TGTGCCAGCAGTTTGCCAGGGGGAGTTGGCTACACCTTC. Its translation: CASSLPGGVGYTF.

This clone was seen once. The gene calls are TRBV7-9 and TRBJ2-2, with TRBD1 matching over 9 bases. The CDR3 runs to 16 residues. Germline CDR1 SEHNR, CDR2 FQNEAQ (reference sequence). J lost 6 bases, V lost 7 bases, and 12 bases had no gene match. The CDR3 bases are TGTGCCAGCACCAAACAATTCAACAGGGGGCCCGGGGAGCTGTTTTTT. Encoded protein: CASTKQFNRGPGELFF.

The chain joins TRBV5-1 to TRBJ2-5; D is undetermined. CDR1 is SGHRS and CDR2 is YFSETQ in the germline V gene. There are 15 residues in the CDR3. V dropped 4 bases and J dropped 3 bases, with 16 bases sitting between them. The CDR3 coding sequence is TGCGCCAGCAGCCCGCCACAGAGAACAAAAGAGACCCAGTACTTC. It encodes CASSPPQRTKETQYF.

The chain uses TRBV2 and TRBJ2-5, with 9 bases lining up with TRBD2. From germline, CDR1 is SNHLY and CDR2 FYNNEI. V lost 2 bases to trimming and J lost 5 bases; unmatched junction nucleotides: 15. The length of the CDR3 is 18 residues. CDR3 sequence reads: CASSEMGSRAGGLETQYF. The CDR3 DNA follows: TGTGCCAGCAGTGAAATGGGGAGTCGCGCGGGAGGGTTGGAGACCCAGTACTTC.

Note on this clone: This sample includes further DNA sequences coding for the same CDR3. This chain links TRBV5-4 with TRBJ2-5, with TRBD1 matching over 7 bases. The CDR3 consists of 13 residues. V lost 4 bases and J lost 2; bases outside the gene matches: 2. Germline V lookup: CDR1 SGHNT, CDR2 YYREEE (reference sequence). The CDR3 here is CASSLGQQETQYF. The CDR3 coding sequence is TGTGCCAGCAGCCTGGGACAGCAAGAGACCCAGTACTTC.

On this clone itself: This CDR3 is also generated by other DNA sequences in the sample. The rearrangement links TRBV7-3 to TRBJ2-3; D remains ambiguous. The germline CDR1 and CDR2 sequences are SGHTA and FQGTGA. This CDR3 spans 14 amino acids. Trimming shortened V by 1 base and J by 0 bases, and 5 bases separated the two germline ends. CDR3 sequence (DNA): TGTGCCAGCAGCTTAAGTGGCAGCACAGATACGCAGTATTTT. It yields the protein CASSLSGSTDTQYF.

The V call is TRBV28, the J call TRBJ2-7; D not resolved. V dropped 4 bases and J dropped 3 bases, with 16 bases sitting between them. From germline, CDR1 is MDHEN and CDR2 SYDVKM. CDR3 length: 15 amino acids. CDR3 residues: CASSYLGNHGYEQYF. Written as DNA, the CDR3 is TGTGCCAGCAGTTACCTTGGGAACCACGGCTACGAGCAGTACTTC. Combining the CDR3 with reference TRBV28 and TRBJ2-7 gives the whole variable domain DVKVTQSSRYLVKRTGEKVFLECVQDMDHENMFWYRQDPGLGLRLIYFSYDVKMKEKGDIPEGYSVSREKKERFSLILESASTNQTSMYLCASSYLGNHGYEQYFGPGTRLTVT.

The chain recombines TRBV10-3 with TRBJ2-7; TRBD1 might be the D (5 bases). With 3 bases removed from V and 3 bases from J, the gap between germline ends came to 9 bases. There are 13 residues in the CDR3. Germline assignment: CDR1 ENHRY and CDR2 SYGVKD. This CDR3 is CAISDVQGYEQYF. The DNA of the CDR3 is TGTGCCATCAGTGATGTGCAGGGCTACGAGCAGTACTTC.

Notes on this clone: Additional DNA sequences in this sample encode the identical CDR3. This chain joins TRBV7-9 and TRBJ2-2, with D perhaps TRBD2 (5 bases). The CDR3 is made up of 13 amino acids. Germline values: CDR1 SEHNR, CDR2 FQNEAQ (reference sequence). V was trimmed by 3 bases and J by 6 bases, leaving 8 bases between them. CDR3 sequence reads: CASSFEGSGELFF. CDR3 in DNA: TGTGCCAGCAGCTTTGAGGGATCCGGGGAGCTGTTTTTT.

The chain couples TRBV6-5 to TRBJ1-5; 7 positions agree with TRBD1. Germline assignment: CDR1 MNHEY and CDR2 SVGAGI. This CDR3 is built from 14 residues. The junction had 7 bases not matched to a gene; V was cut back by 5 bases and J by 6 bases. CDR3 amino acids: CASSALAGGQPQHF. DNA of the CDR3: TGTGCCAGCAGTGCGCTAGCAGGGGGTCAGCCCCAGCATTTT.